The present T cell receptor beta chain was sequenced within a study of cytomegalovirus exposure and HLA in healthy donors. The repertoire was sequenced with immunoSEQ multiplex PCR; TCRdb's copy has only in-frame clones and lacks some. Of about 57,000 clones in the sample, approximately 95% were seen once. Per germline, CDR1 SGDLS and CDR2 YYNGEE. The CDR3 runs to 15 residues. The V gene lost 3 bases and the J gene lost 4 bases, with 14 bases spanning the gap. This clone was recorded only once. Its target is not known. Study results and caveats: Cytomegalovirus association was assigned to about 150 TCR beta chains.

This TCR came from a woman between 18 and 29 years old in good health and CMV-seronegative. The J gene is TRBJ2-1, the V gene TRBV9; D uncertain. Sequencing used PBMCs. CDR3 region: CASSANSDWYNEQFF. The CDR3 DNA reads as TGTGCCAGCAGCGCCAACTCTGACTGGTACAATGAGCAGTTCTTC.